Given below is one TCR beta chain in context. Antigen specificity is unknown. Sequenced by immunoSEQ multiplex PCR; TCRdb stores in-frame clones only, minus some. The sample yields 25,000 to 40,000 clones, around 89% seen once. These data are taken from a study of chemoradiotherapy in HPV16-positive cancers. Background on the study: Candidate HPV-specific clones and shared TCR motifs came from a couple of HPV16-positive patients.

Points from the study as a whole: Candidate HPV-specific clones and E7-related TCR motifs grew in tumor during treatment. HPV-responsive T-cell expansion during chemoradiotherapy was linked to improved recurrence-free survival in HPV16-positive patients.

Trimming removed 2 bases from V and 7 bases from J, with 17 bases in between. This CDR3 has 16 residues. Germline V lookup: CDR1 KGHSH, CDR2 LQKENI. The chain carries TRBV18 and TRBJ1-4; possible D gene TRBD1, 5 bases. Sequencing used blood, obtained from a patient who underwent chemoradiotherapy. The sequence came from a human donor with HPV-associated anogenital cancer. CDR3 protein: CASSPSGTWDGEKLFF. CDR3 nucleotides: TGTGCCAGCTCACCATCCGGGACCTGGGACGGTGAAAAACTGTTTTTT. Full variable domain (rest looked up from reference TRBV18 and TRBJ1-4): NAGVMQNPRHLVRRRGQEARLRCSPMKGHSHVYWYRQLPEEGLKFMVYLQKENIIDESGMPKERFSAEFPKEGPSILRIQQVVRGDSAAYFCASSPSGTWDGEKLFFGSGTQLSVL.